This paragraph covers one T cell receptor (beta chain) sequence. Antigen unknown. This entry belongs to a study of T cells expressing NK-cell markers. Background on the study: Sorted CD3+CD56-NKG2C+, CD3+CD56+NKG2C+ and CD3+CD56+NKG2C- T cells supplied the TCR beta repertoires. Findings and caveats of the study: For over five donors, the dominant NKG2C+ clonotypes made up roughly 1.0-8% of their CD8+ T cells.

Template switching by 5'RACE with UMIs generated the TCR beta cDNA. After re-calling the 5' RACE reads, TCRdb lists one entry per CDR3 protein, DNA absent. This repertoire includes fewer than 400,000 distinct CDR3 sequences. This CDR3 is 16 amino acids long. CDR1 and CDR2 from the germline V gene are MGHRA and YSYEKL. The chain joins TRBV4-1 to TRBJ1-1; absent DNA, TCRdb's TRBD1 call cannot be checked. The receptor was derived from a man aged 18-75 years in good health. Specimen: blood T cells: a sorted CD56 or NKG2C T cell subset, CD4+ or CD8+ T cells, or bulk PBMC T cells (not recorded which). CDR3 loop: CASSQDGAGPNTEAFF.